This TCR beta chain was sequenced for a study of T-cell reconstitution after alpha-beta-depleted transplantation in children. General study results and limits: Hyperexpanded clones declined; after one year, newly produced T cells mostly supplied diversity. Reportedly, alpha-beta T cells present about two months post-transplant originated from several hundred expanded clones of graft origin. Some patients' high day-60 TCRbeta diversity was traced to surviving recipient T cells and thymic progenitors.

This CDR3 region has 14 residues. This clonotype was seen a few times. Its target is unknown. A TCRbeta library incorporating unique molecular identifiers was prepared. Using its own MiXCR run on the PCR reads, TCRdb lists one record per CDR3 protein. The sample includes about 58,000 distinct CDR3 sequences, approximately 43% of them seen just once. The sequencing used PBMCs, mostly from graft donor cells, collected 360 days after TCRalphabeta/CD19-depleted stem cell transplant. The chain has TRBV5-2 and TRBJ2-7; the table's TRBD1 call for D was not verified on the DNA. TRBV5-2 is a known pseudogene. The origin of this receptor is a male patient between 10 and 17 years old who had a stem cell transplant for acute lymphoblastic leukemia, so the T cells may come from the graft donor. As DNA, the CDR3 is TGTGCCAGCAGTACCGACAGGGGTACCTACGAGCAGTACTTC. This translates into CASSTDRGTYEQYF.